This is a list of T cell receptor beta chains from one sample in a study of blood T cell repertoires in COVID-19. The protocol was immunoSEQ multiplex PCR, while the TCRdb copy is restricted to in-frame clones and leaves out a portion. The sample has 200,000 to 250,000 clones, 70% to 90% seen once. The sequenced material came from peripheral blood. The receptor set was obtained from a man aged 40-50 years with acute or convalescent COVID-19. The CDR3 runs from the conserved cysteine through the conserved F or W. The order of the fields is CDR3 protein, J gene, V gene.

CASSVGGGQLNTEAFF TRBJ1-1 TRBV9
CASSHNIPGTEAFF TRBJ1-1 TRBV7-9
CASSLNGGQGYTF TRBJ1-2 TRBV12-3/TRBV12-4
CASSLGRVGQPQHF TRBJ1-5 TRBV5-6
CASSFGTGTDTQYF TRBJ2-3 TRBV7-9
CAISDSVNTGELFF TRBJ2-2 TRBV10-3
CASSYGQFGGYTF TRBJ1-2 TRBV6-5
CAIASGTGKRYEQYF TRBJ2-7 TRBV10-3
CASSPPAAGVQETQYF TRBJ2-5 TRBV3-1/TRBV3-2
CSASSGGPLNEQFF TRBJ2-1 TRBV20-1
CASTSPWTSGVAQYF TRBJ2-3 TRBV6-5
CASSLVASETQYF TRBJ2-5 TRBV7-2
CASSQTSGGLEQFF TRBJ2-1 TRBV3-1/TRBV3-2
CASRGGRRGNTEAFF TRBJ1-1 TRBV28
CASSLAAGRGEETQYF TRBJ2-5 TRBV5-1
CASSLAGIRNTEAFF TRBJ1-1 TRBV7-6
CASSRQGQTEAFF TRBJ1-1 TRBV19
CASSQIAGEKLFF TRBJ1-4 TRBV19
CASSGTSLAATYNEQFF TRBJ2-1 TRBV5-1
CASTSGGNQPQHF TRBJ1-5 TRBV2
CASSLVGTSGNTIYF TRBJ1-3 TRBV11-2
CASCKGQVDNSPLHF TRBJ1-6 TRBV6-5
CASITLRAHGYTF TRBJ1-2 TRBV28
CASTDRGQNTIYF TRBJ1-3 TRBV3-1/TRBV3-2
CASSQNLQGAVEKLFF TRBJ1-4 TRBV4-2